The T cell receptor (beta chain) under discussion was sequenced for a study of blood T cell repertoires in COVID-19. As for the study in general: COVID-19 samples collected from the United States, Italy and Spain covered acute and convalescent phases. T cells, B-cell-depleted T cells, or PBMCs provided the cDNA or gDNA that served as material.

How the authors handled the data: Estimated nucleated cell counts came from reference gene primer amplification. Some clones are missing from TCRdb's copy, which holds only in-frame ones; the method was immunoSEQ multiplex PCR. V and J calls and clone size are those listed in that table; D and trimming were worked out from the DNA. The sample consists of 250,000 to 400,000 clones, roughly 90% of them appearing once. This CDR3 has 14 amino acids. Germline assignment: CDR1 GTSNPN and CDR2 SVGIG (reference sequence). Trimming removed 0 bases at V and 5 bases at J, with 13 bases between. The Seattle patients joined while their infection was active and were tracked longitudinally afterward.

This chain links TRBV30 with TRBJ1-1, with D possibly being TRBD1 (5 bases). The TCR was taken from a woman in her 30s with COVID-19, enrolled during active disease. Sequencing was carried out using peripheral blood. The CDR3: CAWSVGDLGTEAFF. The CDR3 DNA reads TGTGCCTGGAGTGTAGGGGATCTGGGGACTGAAGCTTTCTTT. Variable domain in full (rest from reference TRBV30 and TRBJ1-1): SQTIHQWPATLVQPVGSPLSLECTVEGTSNPNLYWYRQAAGRGLQLLFYSVGIGQISSEVPQNLSASRPQDRQFILSSKKLLLSDSGFYLCAWSVGDLGTEAFFGQGTRLTVV.